In this sample, the clone carrying this T cell receptor beta chain turned up many times. Its cognate antigen is unknown. In germline, CDR1 is SGHTA, CDR2 FQGNSA. V dropped 4 bases and J dropped 10 bases, with 20 bases sitting between them. CDR3 size: 15 residues. The data stem from a study of early T cells in non-severe SARS-CoV-2 infection. About the study: Bulk RNA taken from unsorted whole blood was sequenced, leaving chains unpaired. Study observations and caveats: Private and CD4 specificities were missed by VDJdb matching, which favored anti-spike CD8 responses.

A single record per CDR3 protein comes from TCRdb applying MiXCR to the 5' RACE reads. The sample consists of about 22,000 distinct CDR3 sequences, roughly 3.5% of them appearing once. Sample: whole blood. The clonotype originates from an adult who was a healthcare worker with PCR-confirmed SARS-CoV-2 infection or an uninfected control (not recorded which). This sequence joins TRBV7-2 and TRBJ2-4; possibly TRBD1 for D (5 bases). CDR3 DNA: TGTGCCAGCAGCTCAGGGTCTCCCCCTTCGGTAATTCAGTACTTC. The encoded protein is CASSSGSPPSVIQYF.